This TCR beta chain was identified during a study of long-term antiretroviral therapy in people with HIV. Concerning this clone: Its target is unknown.

Until DNA extraction, the samples held between about 0.9-10 million cryopreserved PBMC. immunoSEQ v3.0 was run at survey level. TCRdb's table, derived via immunoSEQ multiplex PCR, lists solely in-frame clones and lacks some. The table includes fewer than 30,000 clones, approximately 86% detected once. After removal of 1 base from V and 13 bases from J, the junction contained 13 bases not matched to a gene. The CDR3 covers 15 residues. Per germline, CDR1 LNHDA and CDR2 SQIVND (reference sequence). Study results and limitations: HIV repertoire CDR3 lengths ranged less widely than those of controls. Whichever time point was examined, clones expanded before ART dominated the repertoire.

The sample was unsorted PBMCs, taken more than 2.6 years after starting antiretroviral therapy. The source of this sequence is a man aged 35 to 55 with HIV. The chain employs TRBV19 and TRBJ1-2, with TRBD1 matching over 9 bases. This CDR3 is CASSIALGQGPGFTF. CDR3 bases: TGTGCCAGTAGTATAGCCCTGGGACAGGGTCCGGGTTTCACCTTC.